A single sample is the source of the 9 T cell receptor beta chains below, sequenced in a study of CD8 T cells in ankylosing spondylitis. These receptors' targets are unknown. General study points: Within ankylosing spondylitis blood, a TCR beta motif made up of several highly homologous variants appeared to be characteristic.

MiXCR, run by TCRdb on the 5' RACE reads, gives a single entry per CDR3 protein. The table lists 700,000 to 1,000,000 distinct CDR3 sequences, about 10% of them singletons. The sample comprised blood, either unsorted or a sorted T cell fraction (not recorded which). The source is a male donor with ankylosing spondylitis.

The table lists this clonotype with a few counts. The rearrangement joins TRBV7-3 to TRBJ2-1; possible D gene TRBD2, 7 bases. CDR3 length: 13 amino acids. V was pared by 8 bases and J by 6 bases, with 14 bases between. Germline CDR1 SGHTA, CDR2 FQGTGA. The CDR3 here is CASGGGARNEQFF. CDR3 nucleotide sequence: TGTGCCAGCGGTGGGGGGGCCCGCAATGAGCAGTTCTTC.

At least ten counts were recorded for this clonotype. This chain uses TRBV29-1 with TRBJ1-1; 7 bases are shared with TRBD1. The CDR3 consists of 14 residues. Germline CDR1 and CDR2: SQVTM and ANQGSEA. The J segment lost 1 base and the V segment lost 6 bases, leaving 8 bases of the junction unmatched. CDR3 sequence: CSVVRQGANTEAFF. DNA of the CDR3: TGCAGCGTCGTCAGACAGGGCGCGAACACTGAAGCTTTCTTT.

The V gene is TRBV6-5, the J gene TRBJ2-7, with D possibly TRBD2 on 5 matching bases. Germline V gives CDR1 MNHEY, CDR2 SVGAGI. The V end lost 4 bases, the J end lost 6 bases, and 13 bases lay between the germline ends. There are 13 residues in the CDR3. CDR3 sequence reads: CASSSSTRSEQYF. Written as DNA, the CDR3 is TGTGCCAGCAGTTCGTCTACTAGATCCGAGCAGTACTTC.

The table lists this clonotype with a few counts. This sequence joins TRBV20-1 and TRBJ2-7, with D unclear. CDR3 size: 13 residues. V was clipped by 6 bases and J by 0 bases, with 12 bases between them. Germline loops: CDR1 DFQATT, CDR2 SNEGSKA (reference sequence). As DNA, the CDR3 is TGCAGTGCCCGCATGGGCCACTCCTACGAGCAGTACTTC. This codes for CSARMGHSYEQYF.

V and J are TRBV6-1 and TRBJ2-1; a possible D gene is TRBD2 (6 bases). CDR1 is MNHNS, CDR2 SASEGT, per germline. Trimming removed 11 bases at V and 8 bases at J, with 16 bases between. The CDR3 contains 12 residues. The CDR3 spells CAGGIFSHEQFF. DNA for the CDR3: TGTGCCGGGGGGATATTTTCCCATGAGCAGTTCTTC.

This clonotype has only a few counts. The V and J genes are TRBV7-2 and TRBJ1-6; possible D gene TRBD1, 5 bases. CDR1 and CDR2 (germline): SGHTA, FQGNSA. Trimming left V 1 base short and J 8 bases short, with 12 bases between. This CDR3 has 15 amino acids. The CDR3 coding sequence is TGTGCCAGCAGCTTAGAAGCAGGGCGGTATTCACCCCTCCACTTT. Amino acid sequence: CASSLEAGRYSPLHF.

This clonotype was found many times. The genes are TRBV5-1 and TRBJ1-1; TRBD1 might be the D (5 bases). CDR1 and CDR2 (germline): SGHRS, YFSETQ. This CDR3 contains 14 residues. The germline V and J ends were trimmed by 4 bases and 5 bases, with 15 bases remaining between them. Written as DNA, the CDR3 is TGCGCCAGCAGCCCTCAAGGGCGGGGGACTGAAGCTTTCTTT. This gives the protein CASSPQGRGTEAFF.

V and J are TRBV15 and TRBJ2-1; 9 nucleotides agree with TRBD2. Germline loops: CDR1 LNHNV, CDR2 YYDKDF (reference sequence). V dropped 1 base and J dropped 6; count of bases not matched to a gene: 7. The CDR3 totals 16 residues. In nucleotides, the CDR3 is TGTGCCACCAGCAGAGGGGAGACTAGCGGAACCAATGAGCAGTTCTTC. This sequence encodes CATSRGETSGTNEQFF.

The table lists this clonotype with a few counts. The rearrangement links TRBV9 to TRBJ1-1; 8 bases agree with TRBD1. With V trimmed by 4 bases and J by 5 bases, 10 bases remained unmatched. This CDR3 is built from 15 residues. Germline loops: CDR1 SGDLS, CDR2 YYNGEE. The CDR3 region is CASSLRTGFGTEAFF. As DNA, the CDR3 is TGTGCCAGCAGCCTCCGGACAGGGTTTGGGACTGAAGCTTTCTTT.